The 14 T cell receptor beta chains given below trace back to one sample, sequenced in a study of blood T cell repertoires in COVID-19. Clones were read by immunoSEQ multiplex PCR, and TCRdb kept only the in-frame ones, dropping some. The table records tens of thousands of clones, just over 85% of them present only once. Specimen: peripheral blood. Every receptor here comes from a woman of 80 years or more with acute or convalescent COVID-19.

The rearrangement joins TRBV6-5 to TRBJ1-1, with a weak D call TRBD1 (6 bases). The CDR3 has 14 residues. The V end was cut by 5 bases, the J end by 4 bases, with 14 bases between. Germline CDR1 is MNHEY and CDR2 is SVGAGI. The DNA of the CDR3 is TGTGCCAGCAGTCACAGAACAGGGAGCACTGAAGCTTTCTTT. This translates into CASSHRTGSTEAFF.

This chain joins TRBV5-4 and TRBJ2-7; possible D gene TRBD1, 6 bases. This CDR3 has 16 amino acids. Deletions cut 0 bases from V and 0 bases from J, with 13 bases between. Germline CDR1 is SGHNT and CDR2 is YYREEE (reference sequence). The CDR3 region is CASSLDPGQSSYEQYF. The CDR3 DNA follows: TGTGCCAGCAGCTTGGACCCAGGACAGAGCTCCTACGAGCAGTACTTC.

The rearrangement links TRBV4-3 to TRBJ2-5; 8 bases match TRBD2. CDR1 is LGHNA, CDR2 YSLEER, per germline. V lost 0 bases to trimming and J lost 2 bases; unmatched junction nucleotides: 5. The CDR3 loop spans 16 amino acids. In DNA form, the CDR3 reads TGCGCCAGCAGCCAAGATATTACGGGGGGGCAAGAGACCCAGTACTTC. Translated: CASSQDITGGQETQYF.

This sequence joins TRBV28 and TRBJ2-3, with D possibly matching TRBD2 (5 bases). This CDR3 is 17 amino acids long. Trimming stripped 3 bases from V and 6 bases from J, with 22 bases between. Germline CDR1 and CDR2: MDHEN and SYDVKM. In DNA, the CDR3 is TGTGCCAGCAGTTTTAGGGCTTGGGCGGGCCCTGGGGATACGCAGTATTTT. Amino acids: CASSFRAWAGPGDTQYF.

The CDR3: CASSESSGQAYEQYF. The CDR3 DNA is TGTGCCAGCAGTGAATCGTCGGGACAGGCTTACGAGCAGTACTTC. The gene calls are TRBV2 and TRBJ2-7; TRBD1 agrees at 8 bases. Germline lookup yields CDR1 SNHLY and CDR2 FYNNEI. V lost 2 bases, J lost 4 bases, and 7 bases stayed unmatched. CDR3 length: 15 residues.

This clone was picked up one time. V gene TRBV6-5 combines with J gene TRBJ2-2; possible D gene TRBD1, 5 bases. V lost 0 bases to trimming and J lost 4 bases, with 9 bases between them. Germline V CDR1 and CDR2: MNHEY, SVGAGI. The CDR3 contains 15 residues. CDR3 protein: CASSYSGQGTGELFF. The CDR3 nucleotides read TGTGCCAGCAGTTACTCCGGGCAGGGCACCGGGGAGCTGTTTTTT.

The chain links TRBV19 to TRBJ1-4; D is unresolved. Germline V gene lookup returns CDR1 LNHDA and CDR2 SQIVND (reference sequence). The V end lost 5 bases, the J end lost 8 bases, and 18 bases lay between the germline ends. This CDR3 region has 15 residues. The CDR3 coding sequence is TGTGCCAGTAGTTCACCCGGGAAGACGGGGGAAAAACTGTTTTTT. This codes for CASSSPGKTGEKLFF.

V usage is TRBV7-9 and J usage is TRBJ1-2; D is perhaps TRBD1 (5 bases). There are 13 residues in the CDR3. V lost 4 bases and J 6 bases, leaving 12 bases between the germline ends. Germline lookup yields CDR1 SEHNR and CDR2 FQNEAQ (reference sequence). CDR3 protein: CASSWGGNHGYTF. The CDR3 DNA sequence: TGTGCCAGCAGCTGGGGGGGGAACCATGGCTACACCTTC.

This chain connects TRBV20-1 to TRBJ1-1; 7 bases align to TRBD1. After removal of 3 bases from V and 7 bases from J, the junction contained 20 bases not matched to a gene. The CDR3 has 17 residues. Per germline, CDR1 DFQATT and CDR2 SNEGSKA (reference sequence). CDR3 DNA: TGCAGTGCTAGTTTTGTCGTCGGACAGGCCTTCTCCGATGAAGCTTTCTTT. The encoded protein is CSASFVVGQAFSDEAFF.

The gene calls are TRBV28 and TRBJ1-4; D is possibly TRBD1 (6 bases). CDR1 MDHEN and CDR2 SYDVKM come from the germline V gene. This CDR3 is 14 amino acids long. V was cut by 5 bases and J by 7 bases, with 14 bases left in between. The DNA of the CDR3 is TGTGCCAGCAGTGTAACCGGGACATCTGAAAAACTGTTTTTT. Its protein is CASSVTGTSEKLFF. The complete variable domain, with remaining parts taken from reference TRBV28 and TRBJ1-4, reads DVKVTQSSRYLVKRTGEKVFLECVQDMDHENMFWYRQDPGLGLRLIYFSYDVKMKEKGDIPEGYSVSREKKERFSLILESASTNQTSMYLCASSVTGTSEKLFFGSGTQLSVL.

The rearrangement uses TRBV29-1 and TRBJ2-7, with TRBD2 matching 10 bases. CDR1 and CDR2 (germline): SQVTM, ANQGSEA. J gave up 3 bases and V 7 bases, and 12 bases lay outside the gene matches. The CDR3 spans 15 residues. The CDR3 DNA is TGCAGCGCCAAAATCAGCGGGGGGGCCATCTACGAGCAGTACTTC. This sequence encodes CSAKISGGAIYEQYF.

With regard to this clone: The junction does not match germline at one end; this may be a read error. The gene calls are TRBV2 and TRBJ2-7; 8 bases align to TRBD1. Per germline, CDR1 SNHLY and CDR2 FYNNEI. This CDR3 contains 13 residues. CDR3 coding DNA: TGTGCCAGCAGTCAAGCAGGGGGCCGCGAGCAGTACTTC. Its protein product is CASSQAGGREQYF.

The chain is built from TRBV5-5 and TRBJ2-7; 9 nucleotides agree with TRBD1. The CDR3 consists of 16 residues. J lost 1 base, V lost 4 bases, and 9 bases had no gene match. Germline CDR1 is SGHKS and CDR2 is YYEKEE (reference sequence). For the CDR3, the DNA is TGTGCCAGCAGCCTATCCGGCGGGACAGGGTCCTACGAGCAGTACTTC. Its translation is CASSLSGGTGSYEQYF.

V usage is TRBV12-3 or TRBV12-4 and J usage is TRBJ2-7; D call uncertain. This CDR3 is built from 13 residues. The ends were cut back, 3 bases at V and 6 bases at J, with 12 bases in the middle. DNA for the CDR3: TGTGCCAGCAGTTTTAGGCCGTCGGGCGAGCAGTACTTC. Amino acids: CASSFRPSGEQYF.